The subject of this entry is one TCR beta chain. Its specificity is not known. Adjacent lung was taken at least 2 cm from the tumor margin, free of atypia. The sample comes from a study of T cells in localized non-small cell lung cancer. Study-wide points: Median around 56 top-100 tumor clones were shared with paired adjacent lung. Greater T cell density in blood accompanied longer overall survival. Uninvolved adjacent lung showed peak T cell clonality, exceeding tumor.

V lost 2 bases to trimming and J lost 8 bases; unmatched junction nucleotides: 11. The CDR3 sequence is 16 residues long. The germline V gene has CDR1 SGHDN and CDR2 FVKESK. The data were produced by immunoSEQ multiplex PCR, yet TCRdb's version contains in-frame clones alone and is incomplete. Among 800 to 1,000 clones, about 26% were seen once, and the ten largest hold 15% to 20%. The rearrangement uses TRBV14 and TRBJ2-1, with 8 bases that match TRBD1. The material was normal lung tissue next to the tumor, obtained before any cancer treatment. The clonotype originates from a man aged 35 to 69 with stage II lung adenocarcinoma. CDR3 bases: TGTGCCAGCAGCCAACCCGGGGACAGGACGGGCCATGAGCAGTTCTTC. Protein sequence: CASSQPGDRTGHEQFF.